The subject of this entry is one T cell receptor (beta chain). Clinical histories supplied by participants themselves formed the basis of cohort assignment. The data were obtained in a study of blood T cell repertoires in COVID-19. Looking at the study overall: PBMCs, B-cell-depleted T cells, or T cells provided the cDNA or gDNA that made up the material.

V shed 2 bases and J shed 1 base, with 8 bases lying between them. This CDR3 has 14 residues. Germline CDR1 reads SGHDN; CDR2 reads FVKESK. Produced via immunoSEQ multiplex PCR; TCRdb's table is partial and in-frame only. The table includes 280,000 or so clones, 70% to 90% detected once. Sequenced: PBMCs or T cells enriched from blood (not recorded which). V gene TRBV14 combines with J gene TRBJ1-2; maybe TRBD1 (6 bases). This TCR came from a woman aged 40 to 50 who had recovered from COVID-19. This chain's CDR3 is CASSQWGRNYGYTF. The CDR3 DNA sequence: TGTGCCAGCAGCCAATGGGGGCGTAACTATGGCTACACCTTC.